A single sample gave rise to the 6 T cell receptor beta chains below, sequenced in a study of shared clonotypes between healthy human individuals. As defined, naive CD8 cells were CD45RO-negative and positively selected for CCR7, with terminally differentiated effector memory CD45RA+ cells excluded. Repertoires were generated with immunoSEQ multiplex PCR, while TCRdb's copy carries only in-frame clones and drops some. The sample has about 1,900,000 clones, around 96% seen once. The sample comprised naive CD8+ T cells sorted from blood. Receptors originate from a man younger than 35 in good health.

This clone has only one observation. This chain links TRBV1 with TRBJ2-4; the table calls TRBD2, which could not be checked here. TRBV1 is assigned pseudogene status. The CDR3 consists of 20 residues. The CDR3 DNA is TGCACCAGCAGCCAATTATTTAGCGGGAGGTCCGGGGTAGCCAAAAACATTCAGTACTTC. It specifies CTSSQLFSGRSGVAKNIQYF.

Worth noting for this clone: This specimen includes other DNA sequences encoding the same CDR3. The chain couples TRBV13 to TRBJ2-5, with 11 bases matching TRBD2. Germline CDR1 PRHDT, CDR2 FYEKMQ (reference sequence). The CDR3 loop spans 14 amino acids. V lost 3 bases to trimming and J lost 3 bases; unmatched junction nucleotides: 0. The CDR3 protein is CASSLGLAEETQYF. The CDR3 DNA reads as TGTGCCAGCAGCTTGGGACTAGCGGAAGAGACCCAGTACTTC.

The chain recombines TRBV19 with TRBJ1-5, with TRBD1 matching over 7 bases. The germline gives CDR1 LNHDA, CDR2 SQIVND (reference sequence). V trimming: 7 bases; J trimming: 3 bases; junction bases outside the gene matches: 9. The CDR3 runs to 15 residues. CDR3 bases: TGTGCCAGTATGGGTTGGGGACAGCTCAATCAGCCCCAGCATTTT. Its translation is CASMGWGQLNQPQHF. The whole variable domain, remainder taken from reference TRBV19 and TRBJ1-5, is DGGITQSPKYLFRKEGQNVTLSCEQNLNHDAMYWYRQDPGQGLRLIYYSQIVNDFQKGDIAEGYSVSREKKESFPLTVTSAQKNPTAFYLCASMGWGQLNQPQHFGDGTRLSIL.

The chain links TRBV19 to TRBJ1-1; 7 bases fit TRBD1. V shed 6 bases, J shed 6 bases, and the junction held 16 bases outside the gene matches. The CDR3 runs 16 residues. Germline V lookup: CDR1 LNHDA, CDR2 SQIVND (reference sequence). In DNA, the CDR3 is TGTGCCAGTAGCCCTACGCTCGGGACAGTCGCGTCTGAAGCTTTCTTT. Protein: CASSPTLGTVASEAFF.

As for this clone: This sample includes further DNA sequences coding for the same CDR3. The J gene is TRBJ2-1, the V gene TRBV4-3, with 8 bases fitting TRBD2. The J segment lost 0 bases and the V segment lost 3 bases, leaving 1 base of the junction unmatched. Germline CDR1 and CDR2: LGHNA and YSLEER. CDR3 length: 15 residues. CDR3 coding DNA: TGCGCCAGCAGCCAGGCGGGAGGCTCCTACAATGAGCAGTTCTTC. Protein sequence: CASSQAGGSYNEQFF.

This chain joins TRBV9 and TRBJ1-5; 9 nucleotides align to TRBD1. V dropped 2 bases and J dropped 2; count of bases not matched to a gene: 17. Germline CDR1 is SGDLS and CDR2 is YYNGEE. This CDR3 has 20 residues. CDR3 nucleotide sequence: TGTGCCAGCAGCGTGGGAACTGGGACAGGGAATGGTTTCGGCAATCAGCCCCAGCATTTT. Its translation: CASSVGTGTGNGFGNQPQHF.